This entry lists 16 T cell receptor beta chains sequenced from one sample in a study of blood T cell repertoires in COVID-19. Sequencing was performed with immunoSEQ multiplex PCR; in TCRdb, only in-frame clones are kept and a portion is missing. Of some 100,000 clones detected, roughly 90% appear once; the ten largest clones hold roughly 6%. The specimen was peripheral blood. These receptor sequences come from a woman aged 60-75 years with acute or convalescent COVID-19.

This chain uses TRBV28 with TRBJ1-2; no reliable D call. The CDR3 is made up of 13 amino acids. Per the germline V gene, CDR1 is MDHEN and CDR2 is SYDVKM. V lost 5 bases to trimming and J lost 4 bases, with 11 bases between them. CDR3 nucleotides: TGTGCCAGCAGTCCCGGGTTAGGCTATGGCTACACCTTC. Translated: CASSPGLGYGYTF.

CDR3 DNA: TGTGCCAGCTCACCGCAGGCTAGCACAGATACGCAGTATTTT. Translated, it gives CASSPQASTDTQYF. The chain employs TRBV18 and TRBJ2-3, with D uncertain. The CDR3 has 14 amino acids. From germline, CDR1 is KGHSH and CDR2 LQKENI. Trimming took off 3 bases at V and 0 bases at J, with 7 bases between the two ends.

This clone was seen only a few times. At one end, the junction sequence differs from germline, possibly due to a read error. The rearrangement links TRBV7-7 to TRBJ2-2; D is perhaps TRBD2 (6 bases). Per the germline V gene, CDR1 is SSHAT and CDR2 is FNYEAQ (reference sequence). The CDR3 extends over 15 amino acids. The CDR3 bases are TGTGCTAGCAGCGAAGCAACGGGGGTTGGCGGGGAGCTGTTTTTT. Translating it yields CASSEATGVGGELFF.

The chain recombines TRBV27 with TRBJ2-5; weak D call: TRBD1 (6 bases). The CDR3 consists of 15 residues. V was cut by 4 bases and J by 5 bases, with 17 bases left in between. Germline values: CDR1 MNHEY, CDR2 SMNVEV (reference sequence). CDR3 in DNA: TGTGCCAGCAGTTCCTACAGGGATTTAGGGGAGACCCAGTACTTC. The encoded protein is CASSSYRDLGETQYF.

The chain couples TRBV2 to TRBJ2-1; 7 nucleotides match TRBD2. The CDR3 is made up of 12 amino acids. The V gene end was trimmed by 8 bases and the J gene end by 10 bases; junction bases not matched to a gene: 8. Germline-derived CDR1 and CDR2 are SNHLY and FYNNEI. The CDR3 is CASSFAGGEQFF. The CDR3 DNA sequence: TGTGCCAGCTCGTTCGCCGGGGGGGAGCAGTTCTTC.

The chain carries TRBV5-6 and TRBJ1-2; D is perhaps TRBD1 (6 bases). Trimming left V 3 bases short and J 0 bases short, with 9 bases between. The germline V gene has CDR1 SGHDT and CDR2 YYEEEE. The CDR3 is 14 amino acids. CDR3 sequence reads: CASSSDRPNYGYTF. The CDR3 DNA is TGTGCCAGCAGCTCGGACAGACCTAACTATGGCTACACCTTC. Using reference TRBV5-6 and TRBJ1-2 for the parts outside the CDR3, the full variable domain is DAGVTQSPTHLIKTRGQQVTLRCSPKSGHDTVSWYQQALGQGPQFIFQYYEEEERQRGNFPDRFSGHQFPNYSSELNVNALLLGDSALYLCASSSDRPNYGYTFGSGTRLTVV.

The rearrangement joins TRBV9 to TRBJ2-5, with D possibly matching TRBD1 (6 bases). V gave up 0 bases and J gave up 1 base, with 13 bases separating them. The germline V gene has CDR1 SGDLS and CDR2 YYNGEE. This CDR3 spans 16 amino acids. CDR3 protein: CASSVETGTLQETQYF. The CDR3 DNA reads TGTGCCAGCAGCGTAGAGACCGGGACACTCCAAGAGACCCAGTACTTC.

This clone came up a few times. This chain's CDR3 is CASSLEWRETGELFF. Here the CDR3 DNA reads TGTGCCAGCAGTTTAGAGTGGCGGGAGACTGGGGAGCTGTTTTTT. The gene calls are TRBV27 and TRBJ2-2; 7 positions match TRBD2. V was pared by 2 bases and J by 8 bases, with 8 bases of the junction left unmatched. CDR1 and CDR2 from the germline V gene are MNHEY and SMNVEV (reference sequence). This CDR3 contains 15 residues.

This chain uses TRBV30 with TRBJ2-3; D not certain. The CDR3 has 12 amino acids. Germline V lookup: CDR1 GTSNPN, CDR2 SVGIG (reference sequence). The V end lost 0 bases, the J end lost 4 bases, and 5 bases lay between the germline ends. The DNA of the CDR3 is TGTGCCTGGAGTGTCGGTCCAGATACGCAGTATTTT. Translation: CAWSVGPDTQYF. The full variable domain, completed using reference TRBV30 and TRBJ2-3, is SQTIHQWPATLVQPVGSPLSLECTVEGTSNPNLYWYRQAAGRGLQLLFYSVGIGQISSEVPQNLSASRPQDRQFILSSKKLLLSDSGFYLCAWSVGPDTQYFGPGTRLTVL.

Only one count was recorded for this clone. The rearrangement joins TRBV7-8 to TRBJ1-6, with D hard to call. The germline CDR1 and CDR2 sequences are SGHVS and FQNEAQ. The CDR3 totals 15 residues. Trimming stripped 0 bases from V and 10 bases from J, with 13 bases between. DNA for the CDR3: TGTGCCAGCAGCTTAGCGAGGAGGGAGGGATCACCCCTCCACTTT. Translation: CASSLARREGSPLHF.

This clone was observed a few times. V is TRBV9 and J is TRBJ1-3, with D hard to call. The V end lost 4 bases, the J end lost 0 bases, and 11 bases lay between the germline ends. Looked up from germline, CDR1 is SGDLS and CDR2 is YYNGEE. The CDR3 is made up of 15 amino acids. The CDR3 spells CASSSEGSSGNTIYF. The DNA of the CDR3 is TGTGCCAGCAGCTCCGAAGGGAGCTCTGGAAACACCATATATTTT.

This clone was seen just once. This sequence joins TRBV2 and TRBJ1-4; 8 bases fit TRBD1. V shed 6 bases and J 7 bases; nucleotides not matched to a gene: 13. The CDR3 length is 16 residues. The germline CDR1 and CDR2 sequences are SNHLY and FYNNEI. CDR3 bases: TGTGCCAGCAGACTGACAGGGGCGCTGAGGGGTGAAAAACTGTTTTTT. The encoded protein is CASRLTGALRGEKLFF. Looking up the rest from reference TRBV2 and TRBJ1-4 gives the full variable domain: EPEVTQTPSHQVTQMGQEVILRCVPISNHLYFYWYRQILGQKVEFLVSFYNNEISEKSEIFDDQFSVERPDGSNFTLKIRSTKLEDSAMYFCASRLTGALRGEKLFFGSGTQLSVL.

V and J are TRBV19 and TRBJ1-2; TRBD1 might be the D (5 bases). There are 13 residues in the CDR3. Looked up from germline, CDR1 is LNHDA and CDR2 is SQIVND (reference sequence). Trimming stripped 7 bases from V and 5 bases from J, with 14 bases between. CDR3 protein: CASNPSGRYGYTF. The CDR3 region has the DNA TGTGCCAGTAACCCCTCAGGGAGGTATGGCTACACCTTC.

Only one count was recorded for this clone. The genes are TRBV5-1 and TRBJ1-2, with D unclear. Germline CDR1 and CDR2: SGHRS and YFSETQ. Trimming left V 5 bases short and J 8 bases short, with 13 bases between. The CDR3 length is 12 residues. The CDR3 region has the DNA TGCGCCAGCAGTTTCCAGGATACGGGCTACACCTTC. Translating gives CASSFQDTGYTF.

The CDR3 DNA reads as TGTGCCAGCACAGGGGTTACGGAAAAACTGTTTTTT. This gives the protein CASTGVTEKLFF. The J gene is TRBJ1-4, the V gene TRBV28; possible D gene TRBD1, 6 bases. Trimming pared 7 bases from V and 8 bases from J, leaving 11 bases between. The CDR3 loop spans 12 amino acids. The V gene's germline CDR1 is MDHEN and CDR2 SYDVKM.

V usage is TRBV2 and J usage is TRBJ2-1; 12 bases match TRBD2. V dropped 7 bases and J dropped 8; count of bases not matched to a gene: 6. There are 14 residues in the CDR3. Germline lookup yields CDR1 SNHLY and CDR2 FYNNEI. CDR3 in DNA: TGTGCCAGCAATGGACTAGCGGGATTGGATGAGCAGTTCTTC. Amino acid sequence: CASNGLAGLDEQFF. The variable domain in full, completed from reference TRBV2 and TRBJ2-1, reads EPEVTQTPSHQVTQMGQEVILRCVPISNHLYFYWYRQILGQKVEFLVSFYNNEISEKSEIFDDQFSVERPDGSNFTLKIRSTKLEDSAMYFCASNGLAGLDEQFFGPGTRLTVL.